This TCR beta chain comes out of a study of blood T cell repertoires in COVID-19. Study-wide context: Whether acute or convalescent, the COVID-19 samples came from the United States, Italy and Spain.

From germline, CDR1 is SGHTA and CDR2 FQGNSA. The V and J ends lost 0 bases and 4 bases, in that order; junction bases with no gene match: 1. The CDR3 contains 15 residues. As originally analysed: Amplification from reference gene primers served as the basis for estimated nucleated cell counts. Sequencing used immunoSEQ multiplex PCR; TCRdb keeps in-frame clones, though not all of them. The DNA gave D and trimming, while V, J and clone size come from that table. Of approximately 110,000 clones in the sample, 65% to 80% were seen once. The chain couples TRBV7-2 to TRBJ2-1; TRBD1 matches 9 bases. This clonotype was sampled from a man aged 65-85 years with active or convalescent COVID-19. Input material: peripheral blood. CDR3 sequence: CASSLADRGYNEQFF. The CDR3 DNA reads TGTGCCAGCAGCTTAGCGGACAGGGGTTACAATGAGCAGTTCTTC.